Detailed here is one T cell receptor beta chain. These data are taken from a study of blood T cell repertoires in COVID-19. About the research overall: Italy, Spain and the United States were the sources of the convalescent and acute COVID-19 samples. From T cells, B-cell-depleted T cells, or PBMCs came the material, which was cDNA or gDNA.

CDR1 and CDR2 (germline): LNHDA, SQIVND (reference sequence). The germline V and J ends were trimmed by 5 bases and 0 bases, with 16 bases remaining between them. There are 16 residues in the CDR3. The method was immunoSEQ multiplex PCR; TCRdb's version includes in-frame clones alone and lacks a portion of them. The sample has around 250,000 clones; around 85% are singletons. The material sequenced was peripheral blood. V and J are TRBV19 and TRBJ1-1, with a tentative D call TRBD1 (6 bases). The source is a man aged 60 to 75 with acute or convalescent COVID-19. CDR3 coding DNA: TGTGCCAGTAGTTCAGGGGTGGGGGCCTTGAACACTGAAGCTTTCTTT. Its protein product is CASSSGVGALNTEAFF.